Shown below are 31 T cell receptor beta chains from a single sample sequenced in a study of identical twins. TCRdb reprocessed the 5' RACE reads via MiXCR and lists one record per CDR3 protein. The table has around 960,000 distinct CDR3 sequences, approximately 13% seen once. The same sample was also used in a study of yellow fever vaccine responses in identical twins.

The sample was PBMCs. The receptors stem from a woman younger than 30 in good health.

This clonotype appeared a few times. The genes are TRBV10-3 and TRBJ2-5; the match to TRBD1 covers 8 bases. The J segment lost 5 bases and the V segment lost 11 bases, leaving 7 bases of the junction unmatched. The CDR3 consists of 12 residues. The germline V gene encodes CDR1 ENHRY and CDR2 SYGVKD. The CDR3 region has the DNA TGTGCCGTACAGGGGGTAGGGGAGACCCAGTACTTC. It is translated as CAVQGVGETQYF.

This sequence joins TRBV7-9 and TRBJ1-5, with 8 positions matching TRBD1. The CDR3 has 13 amino acids. Germline V gene lookup returns CDR1 SEHNR and CDR2 FQNEAQ (reference sequence). Germline trimming cut 8 bases from V and 6 bases from J; bases unmatched to any gene: 6. This CDR3 reads CASAPTGAQPQHF. DNA for the CDR3: TGTGCCAGCGCCCCGACAGGGGCTCAGCCCCAGCATTTT.

This clonotype was found a few times. The chain has TRBV5-1 and TRBJ2-7; 10 bases match TRBD2. The germline CDR1 and CDR2 sequences are SGHRS and YFSETQ. The length of the CDR3 is 16 residues. V shed 3 bases and J 4 bases; nucleotides not matched to a gene: 10. CDR3 sequence reads: CASSSEGLAVRYEQYF. CDR3 DNA sequence: TGCGCCAGCAGCTCGGAAGGACTAGCGGTGCGGTACGAGCAGTACTTC.

J is TRBJ2-5 and V is TRBV7-2; maybe TRBD1 (6 bases). The CDR3 sequence is 13 residues long. V was pared by 5 bases and J by 3 bases, with 10 bases between. The germline V gene encodes CDR1 SGHTA and CDR2 FQGNSA. The CDR3 protein is CASSGRQEETQYF. The CDR3 region has the DNA TGTGCCAGCAGCGGACGACAGGAAGAGACCCAGTACTTC.

Remarks on this clonotype: This may be a read error, as it is one base from a much larger clone. The conserved final phenylalanine or tryptophan is absent from the CDR3, which likely points to a read error. The chain recombines TRBV5-1 with TRBJ2-1; D gene unclear. This CDR3 comprises 15 residues. Trimming removed 2 bases at V and 7 bases at J, with 16 bases between. The V gene's germline CDR1 is SGHRS and CDR2 YFSETQ. CDR3 protein: CASSLSNGLGNEQFL. CDR3 DNA: TGCGCCAGCAGCTTATCAAACGGGCTGGGGAATGAGCAGTTCCTC.

There are a few counts of this clonotype. This chain joins TRBV28 and TRBJ2-1; D may match TRBD1 or TRBD2 (5 bases each). The CDR3 covers 14 residues. Trimming left V 6 bases short and J 12 bases short, with 21 bases between. Germline CDR1 and CDR2: MDHEN and SYDVKM. The CDR3 nucleotides are TGTGCCAGCAGAGTACACCGGGACCAGGTTGGGCAGTTCTTC. Its protein product is CASRVHRDQVGQFF.

This clonotype was counted a few times. CDR3 sequence reads: CASSKGLAGEEGTQYF. CDR3 nucleotide sequence: TGTGCCAGCAGTAAGGGACTAGCGGGGGAAGAAGGTACGCAGTATTTT. V usage is TRBV12-3 or TRBV12-4 and J usage is TRBJ2-3, with 14 bases fitting TRBD2. Trimming at V came to 5 bases and at J to 8 bases, leaving 9 bases not matched to a gene. This CDR3 is built from 16 residues.

This clonotype was detected many times. This chain joins TRBV20-1 and TRBJ2-4, with D possibly TRBD1 on 5 matching bases. The CDR3 is made up of 16 amino acids. V gave up 0 bases and J gave up 0 bases, with 12 bases separating them. Germline V gives CDR1 DFQATT, CDR2 SNEGSKA (reference sequence). The DNA of the CDR3 is TGCAGTGCTAGAGATAATCAGGGTCTAGCCAAAAACATTCAGTACTTC. Protein: CSARDNQGLAKNIQYF.

The chain recombines TRBV25-1 with TRBJ2-2, with 12 bases that match TRBD2. Trimming at V came to 2 bases and at J to 7 bases, leaving 5 bases not matched to a gene. The CDR3 is 16 amino acids. CDR1 and CDR2 (germline): MGHDK, SYGVNS. Written as DNA, the CDR3 is TGTGCCAGCAGTGAAGGGCTAGCGGGAGGGTTCGGGGAGCTGTTTTTT. Amino acids: CASSEGLAGGFGELFF.

The V and J genes are TRBV7-9 and TRBJ2-1; 9 bases line up with TRBD2. With V trimmed by 2 bases and J by 5 bases, 10 bases remained unmatched. The CDR3 is 17 amino acids. Germline assignment: CDR1 SEHNR and CDR2 FQNEAQ (reference sequence). The chain's CDR3 is CASSLTAGTSRNNEQFF. The CDR3 bases are TGTGCCAGCAGCTTAACAGCCGGGACTAGCAGAAACAATGAGCAGTTCTTC. Based on the CDR3 plus reference TRBV7-9 and TRBJ2-1, the full variable domain is DTGVSQNPRHKITKRGQNVTFRCDPISEHNRLYWYRQTLGQGPEFLTYFQNEAQLEKSRLLSDRFSAERPKGSFSTLEIQRTEQGDSAMYLCASSLTAGTSRNNEQFFGPGTRLTVL.

This sequence joins TRBV18 and TRBJ2-4; D is perhaps TRBD2 (5 bases). CDR3 length equals 13 residues. Deletions cut 0 bases from V and 9 bases from J, with 9 bases between. CDR1 is KGHSH, CDR2 LQKENI, per germline. This CDR3 is CASSPPVSVIQYF. CDR3 DNA sequence: TGTGCCAGCTCACCACCGGTTAGCGTCATTCAGTACTTC.

This clonotype has only one observation. This rearrangement joins TRBV2 to TRBJ2-3, with 13 bases that match TRBD2. CDR1 is SNHLY, CDR2 FYNNEI, per germline. The CDR3 runs to 15 residues. Losses at the gene ends were 7 bases for V and 4 bases for J; bases not matched to a gene: 5. CDR3 DNA sequence: TGTGCCAGCAAACGGACTAGCGGGGGTTCAGATACGCAGTATTTT. As protein: CASKRTSGGSDTQYF. The full variable domain, rest sourced from reference TRBV2 and TRBJ2-3, is EPEVTQTPSHQVTQMGQEVILRCVPISNHLYFYWYRQILGQKVEFLVSFYNNEISEKSEIFDDQFSVERPDGSNFTLKIRSTKLEDSAMYFCASKRTSGGSDTQYFGPGTRLTVL.

This chain connects TRBV20-1 to TRBJ1-1, with D hard to call. Trimming removed 4 bases at V and 11 bases at J, with 26 bases between. This CDR3 spans 15 amino acids. Germline V gene lookup returns CDR1 DFQATT and CDR2 SNEGSKA (reference sequence). Here the CDR3 DNA reads TGCAGTGCTACCCGGGGTGTGGGAGGCCGATTCGAGGCTTTCTTT. This translates into CSATRGVGGRFEAFF.

This clonotype has only a few counts. This chain connects TRBV11-2 to TRBJ2-7; D might be TRBD1 (6 bases). Germline CDR1 reads SGHAT; CDR2 reads FQNNGV. Deletions cut 0 bases from V and 2 bases from J, with 11 bases between. The CDR3 is made up of 15 amino acids. The CDR3 coding sequence is TGTGCCAGCAGCTTAGAGGGGGCGCCCACCTACGAGCAGTACGTC. Its protein is CASSLEGAPTYEQYV.

Written as DNA, the CDR3 is TGTGCCAGCAGAAGTACACGATCAAGCACAGATACGCAGTATTTT. Encoded protein: CASRSTRSSTDTQYF. The chain has TRBV28 and TRBJ2-3; D gene uncertain. Trimming took 6 bases from V and 0 from J, leaving 13 bases between them. This CDR3 has 15 residues. The germline V gene encodes CDR1 MDHEN and CDR2 SYDVKM.

The genes are TRBV15 and TRBJ1-3, with 12 bases that match TRBD1. CDR3 length: 18 residues. Unmatched junction bases numbered 5, after V lost 0 bases and J lost 2 bases. Germline-derived CDR1 and CDR2 are LNHNV and YYDKDF (reference sequence). The CDR3 is CATSREGDRGPAGNTIYF. In nucleotides, the CDR3 is TGTGCCACCAGCAGAGAGGGGGACAGGGGGCCAGCTGGAAACACCATATATTTT.

This CDR3 is CASSFAGTGMTDTQYF. The CDR3 coding sequence is TGCGCCAGCAGCTTCGCCGGGACAGGGATGACAGATACGCAGTATTTT. The chain links TRBV5-1 to TRBJ2-3, with TRBD1 matching 9 bases. The CDR3 is made up of 16 amino acids. V gave up 2 bases and J gave up 3 bases; unmatched junction bases: 7. The germline V gene encodes CDR1 SGHRS and CDR2 YFSETQ.

In its sample, this clonotype was seen a few times. This chain connects TRBV19 to TRBJ1-2; tentative D call: TRBD1 (6 bases). Germline CDR1 LNHDA, CDR2 SQIVND (reference sequence). The CDR3 contains 16 residues. Trimming removed 5 bases from V and 6 bases from J, with 22 bases in between. The CDR3 loop is CASSPTTSGTPNGYTF. The DNA of the CDR3 is TGTGCCAGTAGTCCAACAACCTCCGGGACACCTAATGGCTACACCTTC.

Note on this clonotype: A clone one base away is much larger, so this may be a read error. The rearrangement links TRBV6-1 to TRBJ2-1; D may be TRBD1 (5 bases). This CDR3 contains 12 residues. Germline values: CDR1 MNHNS, CDR2 SASEGT. The CDR3 sequence is CAGASSYNAQFF. CDR3 coding DNA: TGTGCCGGGGCCTCCTCCTACAATGCGCAGTTCTTC.

The chain couples TRBV12-3 or TRBV12-4 to TRBJ2-6; D tentatively reads TRBD1 or TRBD2 (7 bases each). This CDR3 region has 17 residues. The germline V and J ends were trimmed by 6 bases and 1 base, with 16 bases remaining between them. The CDR3 DNA sequence: TGTGCCAGCAGATACAGGGGACTACAATCTGGGGCCAACGTCCTGACTTTC. Translated, it gives CASRYRGLQSGANVLTF.

The chain is built from TRBV12-3 or TRBV12-4 and TRBJ1-1, with D possibly matching TRBD1 (5 bases). V shed 6 bases and J shed 10 bases, with 12 bases lying between them. The CDR3 runs 11 residues. The CDR3 protein is CASRAGVGAFF. In DNA, the CDR3 is TGTGCCAGCAGGGCGGGGGTCGGAGCTTTCTTT.

This clonotype was counted a few times. DNA of the CDR3: TGTGCCAGCAGCTCTGGGACAGCAAACATGGACACTGAAGCTTTCTTT. It codes for CASSSGTANMDTEAFF. The J gene is TRBJ1-1, the V gene TRBV7-8; TRBD1 agrees at 7 bases. CDR3 size: 16 residues. J was trimmed by 3 bases and V by 4 bases; bases with no gene match: 11. CDR1 is SGHVS and CDR2 is FQNEAQ in the germline V gene.

The V and J genes are TRBV6-1 and TRBJ2-3; unclear D gene. The germline V gene encodes CDR1 MNHNS and CDR2 SASEGT. V lost 6 bases and J 0 bases, leaving 10 bases between the germline ends. The CDR3 is 14 residues long. Here the CDR3 DNA reads TGTGCCAGCAGGGTTAGCACTAGCACAGATACGCAGTATTTT. Translated: CASRVSTSTDTQYF.

This clonotype was seen more than once but under ten times. The V gene is TRBV12-3 or TRBV12-4, the J gene TRBJ2-7, with 11 bases identical to TRBD2. There are 16 residues in the CDR3. V was clipped by 4 bases and J by 2 bases; unmatched bases: 7. CDR3 coding DNA: TGTGCCAGCAGTTCCAGACTAGCGGGGATGGCCTACGAGCAGTACTTC. It codes for CASSSRLAGMAYEQYF.

This clonotype was found a few times. The CDR3: CAIRASSGDLSEQFF. As DNA, the CDR3 is TGTGCCATCCGCGCCAGTAGCGGAGACCTATCTGAGCAGTTCTTC. The J gene is TRBJ2-1, the V gene TRBV10-3, with a tentative D call TRBD2 (6 bases). The CDR3 loop spans 15 amino acids. CDR1 is ENHRY and CDR2 is SYGVKD in the germline V gene. With 8 bases removed from V and 9 bases from J, the gap between germline ends came to 23 bases.

The chain employs TRBV12-3 or TRBV12-4 and TRBJ2-5; 12 bases line up with TRBD1. The CDR3 consists of 15 residues. Losses at the gene ends were 6 bases for V and 4 bases for J; bases not matched to a gene: 6. DNA for the CDR3: TGTGCCAGCAGCAGGGGACAGGGGGCTGGAGAGACCCAGTACTTC. It is translated as CASSRGQGAGETQYF.

This chain links TRBV10-2 with TRBJ1-1; weak D call: TRBD1 (6 bases). The germline gives CDR1 WSHSY, CDR2 SAAADI. Trimming removed 2 bases from V and 8 bases from J, with 9 bases in between. This CDR3 is built from 12 residues. The CDR3 DNA reads TGCGCCAGCAGTGAGCGAGGGGGGGAAGCTTTCTTT. This translates into CASSERGGEAFF.

This clonotype was counted ten times or more. The CDR3 spells CASSQYGANQPQHF. In DNA, the CDR3 is TGTGCCAGCAGCCAATATGGGGCAAATCAGCCCCAGCATTTT. The chain is built from TRBV3-1 and TRBJ1-5, with a tentative D call TRBD1 (5 bases). The CDR3 is 14 amino acids. Germline values: CDR1 LGHDT, CDR2 YNNKEL (reference sequence). Between the trimmed V and J ends, which lost 2 bases and 4 bases, there was a span of 9 bases.

This clonotype was found a few times. This chain links TRBV7-8 with TRBJ1-2, with a weak D call TRBD1 (6 bases). Looked up from germline, CDR1 is SGHVS and CDR2 is FQNEAQ. Trimming left V 1 base short and J 0 bases short, with 18 bases between. This CDR3 has 18 amino acids. CDR3 coding DNA: TGTGCCAGCAGCTTAGGATCCCTAGGACGGACAGCTAACTATGGCTACACCTTC. Its protein product is CASSLGSLGRTANYGYTF.

The genes are TRBV19 and TRBJ1-1; 7 nucleotides line up with TRBD1. CDR3 length: 15 amino acids. Per germline, CDR1 LNHDA and CDR2 SQIVND (reference sequence). V trimming: 6 bases; J trimming: 1 base; junction bases outside the gene matches: 8. CDR3 coding DNA: TGTGCCAGTAGACTAAAACAGGGGTGGAACACTGAAGCTTTCTTT. Translated, it gives CASRLKQGWNTEAFF.

V usage is TRBV11-1 and J usage is TRBJ2-3; 10 bases map to TRBD2. Germline V gene lookup returns CDR1 SGHAT and CDR2 FQDESV (reference sequence). V was pared by 6 bases and J by 0 bases, with 15 bases of the junction left unmatched. This CDR3 has 19 residues. CDR3 protein: CASRPGALLTSGSTDTQYF. CDR3 bases: TGTGCCAGCAGGCCCGGGGCTCTTCTGACTAGCGGGAGCACAGATACGCAGTATTTT.